What follows are 13 T cell receptor beta chains derived from one specimen sequenced in a study of blood T cell repertoires in COVID-19. Profiling relied on immunoSEQ multiplex PCR, and the TCRdb table lists in-frame clones only, not all of them. The repertoire holds approximately 130,000 clones, with about 87% as singletons. The sample comprised peripheral blood. The receptors were sampled from a man aged 45-60 years with active COVID-19.

The chain recombines TRBV4-3 with TRBJ2-1; 12 bases fit TRBD2. Germline-derived CDR1 and CDR2 are LGHNA and YSLEER. V trimming: 2 bases; J trimming: 7 bases; junction bases outside the gene matches: 6. This CDR3 region has 16 residues. For the CDR3, the DNA is TGCGCCAGCAGCCAACTAGCGGGGGGGTTGGGAAATGAGCAGTTCTTC. Protein sequence: CASSQLAGGLGNEQFF.

The rearrangement links TRBV6-2 or TRBV6-3 to TRBJ1-1; TRBD1 agrees at 7 bases. Trimming took 2 bases from V and 4 from J; bases not matched to a gene: 4. The CDR3 is made up of 14 amino acids. Per the germline V gene, CDR1 is MNHEY and CDR2 is SVGEGT. The CDR3 bases are TGTGCCAGCAGTTACCAGGGGGGTGGCACTGAAGCTTTCTTT. Translation: CASSYQGGGTEAFF.

J is TRBJ2-3 and V is TRBV7-2; tentative D call: TRBD2 (6 bases). The CDR3 spans 16 residues. The V gene lost 0 bases and the J gene lost 3 bases, with 13 bases spanning the gap. CDR1 is SGHTA, CDR2 FQGNSA, per germline. DNA for the CDR3: TGTGCCAGCAGCTTAGCGGCGGGGAAAGTGACAGATACGCAGTATTTT. Translation: CASSLAAGKVTDTQYF.

The J gene is TRBJ1-1, the V gene TRBV6-5; possibly TRBD1 for D (6 bases). The CDR3 is 15 amino acids. V lost 2 bases and J lost 4, with 14 bases in between. The germline V gene encodes CDR1 MNHEY and CDR2 SVGAGI. The CDR3 DNA sequence: TGTGCCAGCAGTTACAATGGACAGAGCATCACTGAAGCTTTCTTT. This codes for CASSYNGQSITEAFF.

This sequence joins TRBV7-6 and TRBJ1-4; unclear D gene. Germline CDR1 and CDR2: SGHVS and FNYEAQ. V shed 1 base and J shed 11 bases, with 11 bases lying between them. This CDR3 is built from 13 residues. As DNA, the CDR3 is TGTGCCAGCAGCTTAGAACGGGTTGGCAAACTGTTTTTT. The encoded protein is CASSLERVGKLFF.

The table lists this clone with a few counts. The chain recombines TRBV27 with TRBJ1-1; 7 bases are a match to TRBD1. CDR3 size: 17 residues. Germline values: CDR1 MNHEY, CDR2 SMNVEV (reference sequence). The J segment lost 1 base and the V segment lost 1 base, leaving 9 bases of the junction unmatched. The CDR3 is CASSLLAVRGRNTEAFF. The CDR3 nucleotides are TGTGCCAGCAGTTTATTGGCGGTCAGGGGGAGGAACACTGAAGCTTTCTTT.

The chain couples TRBV6-2 or TRBV6-3 to TRBJ2-3; the match to TRBD2 covers 9 bases. Unmatched junction bases numbered 7, after V lost 7 bases and J lost 5 bases. Germline CDR1 reads MNHEY; CDR2 reads SVGEGT. The CDR3 contains 14 residues. The CDR3 loop is CASTPSGEEDTQYF. For the CDR3, the DNA is TGTGCCAGCACCCCTAGCGGGGAGGAAGATACGCAGTATTTT.

This chain's CDR3 is CASSSGQVNTEAFF. CDR3 DNA: TGTGCCAGCAGCTCGGGACAGGTGAACACTGAAGCTTTCTTT. The V gene is TRBV5-4, the J gene TRBJ1-1; 8 nucleotides match TRBD1. The CDR3 runs 14 residues. V trimming: 3 bases; J trimming: 0 bases; junction bases outside the gene matches: 1. Germline V gene data show CDR1 as SGHNT and CDR2 as YYREEE (reference sequence).

The chain couples TRBV2 to TRBJ1-2; 8 bases match TRBD1. J gave up 5 bases and V 5 bases, and 1 base lay outside the gene matches. CDR3 length equals 12 residues. CDR1 and CDR2 (germline): SNHLY, FYNNEI. DNA for the CDR3: TGTGCCAGCAGTACAGGGGGTTATGGCTACACCTTC. Translated, it gives CASSTGGYGYTF.

The chain couples TRBV19 to TRBJ2-1; D perhaps matches TRBD2 (7 bases). In germline, CDR1 is LNHDA, CDR2 SQIVND (reference sequence). Trimming shortened V by 7 bases and J by 0 bases, and 19 bases separated the two germline ends. CDR3 length: 17 amino acids. CDR3 DNA sequence: TGTGCCAGTACCCCTCGTAGGGGGGGGAGCTCCTACAATGAGCAGTTCTTC. Its translation is CASTPRRGGSSYNEQFF.

The J gene is TRBJ1-4, the V gene TRBV19; TRBD1 aligns across 7 bases. V was pared by 6 bases and J by 7 bases, with 5 bases of the junction left unmatched. The germline V gene has CDR1 LNHDA and CDR2 SQIVND (reference sequence). This CDR3 region has 13 residues. CDR3 residues: CASRQTGTEKLFF. In DNA form, the CDR3 reads TGTGCCAGTAGACAGACAGGGACTGAAAAACTGTTTTTT.

This clone has just a few counts. The J gene is TRBJ2-7, the V gene TRBV4-3; perhaps TRBD2 as D (6 bases). CDR1 is LGHNA, CDR2 YSLEER, per germline. V was pared by 0 bases and J by 0 bases, with 9 bases between. The CDR3 has 15 amino acids. DNA of the CDR3: TGCGCCAGCAGCCAAGAGGTGCGGGGCTCCTACGAGCAGTACTTC. This gives the protein CASSQEVRGSYEQYF.

V usage is TRBV19 and J usage is TRBJ1-1; D may be TRBD1 (6 bases). The germline V gene has CDR1 LNHDA and CDR2 SQIVND (reference sequence). The CDR3 is 14 residues long. V was shortened by 9 bases and J by 1 base, with 15 bases between the two germline ends. The CDR3 DNA reads TGTGCCAGCGCGTTTACGGACAGGAACACTGAAGCTTTCTTT. This translates into CASAFTDRNTEAFF.